This T cell receptor (beta chain) stems from a study of Ad26.COV2.S vaccination and SARS-CoV-2 variants. Study results and caveats: The TCR breadth and depth analyses may have understated or missed part of the total T cell responses. After vaccination, substantial breadth of spike-specific CD8+ and CD4+ responses was reported. Placebo recipients and vaccine recipients were similar in non-spike TCR breadth. Vaccine recipients surpassed placebo recipients in spike-specific TCR breadth.

Sequenced by immunoSEQ multiplex PCR; TCRdb stores in-frame clones only, minus some. This sample has 350,000 to 450,000 clones; roughly nine tenths occur once, and the top ten carry around 4%. Turning to this clone: The target antigen is unknown.

The sample here was peripheral blood, taken after recovery from COVID-19. The receptor was derived from a human donor who had recovered from COVID-19.

CDR3 region: CASSFRSRPDEQYF. The CDR3 DNA sequence: TGTGCCAGCAGTTTTCGATCGAGGCCGGACGAGCAGTACTTC. The rearrangement uses TRBV6-5 and TRBJ2-7, with D unresolved. This CDR3 comprises 14 residues. Germline lookup yields CDR1 MNHEY and CDR2 SVGAGI. V was cut by 4 bases and J by 5 bases, with 15 bases left in between.